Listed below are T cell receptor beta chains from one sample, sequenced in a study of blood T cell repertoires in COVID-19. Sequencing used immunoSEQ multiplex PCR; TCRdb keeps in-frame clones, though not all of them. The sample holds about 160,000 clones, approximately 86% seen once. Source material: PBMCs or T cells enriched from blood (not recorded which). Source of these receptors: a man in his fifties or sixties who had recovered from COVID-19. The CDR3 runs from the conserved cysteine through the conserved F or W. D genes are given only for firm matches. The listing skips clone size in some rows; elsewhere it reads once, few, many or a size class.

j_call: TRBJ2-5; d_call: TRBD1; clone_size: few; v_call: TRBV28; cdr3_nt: TGTGCCAGCAGTTATAAGGGGGCCTTCCAAGAGACCCAGTACTTC; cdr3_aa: CASSYKGAFQETQYF
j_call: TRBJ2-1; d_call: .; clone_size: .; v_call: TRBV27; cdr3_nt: TGTGCCAGCAGTTTCAACGGGGGATCCTACAATGAGCAGTTCTTC; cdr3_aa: CASSFNGGSYNEQFF
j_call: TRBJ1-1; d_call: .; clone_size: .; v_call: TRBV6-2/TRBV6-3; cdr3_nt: TGTGCCAGCAGCCCTCGGAGGGGCCTTGGGAACACTGAAGCTTTCTTT; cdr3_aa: CASSPRRGLGNTEAFF
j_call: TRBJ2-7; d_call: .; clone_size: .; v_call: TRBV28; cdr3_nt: TGTGCCAGCAACCAAGGGACACGCAAATACTACGAGCAGTACTTC; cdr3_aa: CASNQGTRKYYEQYF
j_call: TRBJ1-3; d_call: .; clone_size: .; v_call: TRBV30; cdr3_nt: TGTGCCTGGAGTGCCGTTTGGGACAAGGAATCTTTAGGTTCTGGAAACACCATATATTTT; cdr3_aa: CAWSAVWDKESLGSGNTIYF
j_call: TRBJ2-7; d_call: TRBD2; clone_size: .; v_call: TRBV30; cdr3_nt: TGTGCCTGGAGGGCGGGGAGGGTCTACGAGCAGTACTTC; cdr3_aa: CAWRAGRVYEQYF
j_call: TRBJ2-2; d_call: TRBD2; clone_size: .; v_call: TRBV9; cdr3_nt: TGTGCCAGCAGCTCCCGACTAGCTACGAACACCGGGGAGCTGTTTTTT; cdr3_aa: CASSSRLATNTGELFF
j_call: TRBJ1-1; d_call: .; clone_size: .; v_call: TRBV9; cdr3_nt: TGTGCCAGCAGCGTAGGGCAGTTGAACACTGAAGCTTTCTTT; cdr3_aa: CASSVGQLNTEAFF
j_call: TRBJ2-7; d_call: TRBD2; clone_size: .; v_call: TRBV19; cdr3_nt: TGTGCCAGTAGTACCAGAGGCGGGAGGGCCTACGAGCAGTACTTC; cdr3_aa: CASSTRGGRAYEQYF
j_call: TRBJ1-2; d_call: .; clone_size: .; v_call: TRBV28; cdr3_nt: TGTGCCAGCAGTTTAATACAGGAGCACTATGGCTACACCTTC; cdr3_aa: CASSLIQEHYGYTF
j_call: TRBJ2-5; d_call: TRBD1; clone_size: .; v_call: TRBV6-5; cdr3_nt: TGTGCCAACGGAAAGGGGGCCGTCCAAGAGACCCAGTACTTC; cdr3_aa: CANGKGAVQETQYF
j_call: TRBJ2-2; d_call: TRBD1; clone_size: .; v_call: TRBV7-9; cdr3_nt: TGTGCCAGCAGCTCGATCCCCACCCCCGGGACAGGGGACACCGGGGAGCTGTTTTTT; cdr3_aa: CASSSIPTPGTGDTGELFF
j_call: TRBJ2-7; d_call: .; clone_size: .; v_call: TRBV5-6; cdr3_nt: TGTGCCAGCAGCCCGCGCGGGGTTGAGCAGTACTTC; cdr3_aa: CASSPRGVEQYF
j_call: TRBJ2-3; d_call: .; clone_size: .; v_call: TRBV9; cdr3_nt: TGTGCCAGCAGCGAACTAGCCGGGGGCACAGATACGCAGTATTTT; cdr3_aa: CASSELAGGTDTQYF
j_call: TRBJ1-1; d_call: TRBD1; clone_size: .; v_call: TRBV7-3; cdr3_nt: TGTGCCAGCAGCTTGACAGGGGGTGTGAACACTGAAGCTTTCTTT; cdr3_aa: CASSLTGGVNTEAFF
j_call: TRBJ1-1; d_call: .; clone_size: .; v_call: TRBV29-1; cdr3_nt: TGCAGCGTACGACAGAACACTGAAGCTTTCTTT; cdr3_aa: CSVRQNTEAFF